The clone carrying this TCR beta chain came up many times. What it recognizes is unknown. The data derive from a study of early T cells in non-severe SARS-CoV-2 infection. Study as a whole: With bulk RNA from unsorted whole blood as input, sequencing yielded unpaired chains.

The germline V and J ends were trimmed by 4 bases and 9 bases, with 19 bases remaining between them. Germline CDR1 SGHDN, CDR2 FVKESK. The CDR3 covers 15 residues. Study-wide findings and caveats: Anti-spike CD8 specificities were favored by VDJdb matching, whose results missed private and CD4 specificities.

Individual cDNA molecules were tagged with unique molecular identifiers. TCRdb re-called the 5' RACE reads through MiXCR, storing one row per CDR3 protein. The sample consists of 25,000 to 35,000 distinct CDR3 sequences, about 3% of them appearing once. Specimen: whole blood. V gene TRBV14 combines with J gene TRBJ2-1; possibly TRBD2 for D (6 bases). The sequence was collected from an adult who was a healthcare worker with PCR-confirmed SARS-CoV-2 infection or an uninfected control (not recorded which). CDR3 sequence (DNA): TGTGCCAGCAGCCGTCCCGGGACTGGGAACAGTGAGCAGTTCTTC. Translation: CASSRPGTGNSEQFF.